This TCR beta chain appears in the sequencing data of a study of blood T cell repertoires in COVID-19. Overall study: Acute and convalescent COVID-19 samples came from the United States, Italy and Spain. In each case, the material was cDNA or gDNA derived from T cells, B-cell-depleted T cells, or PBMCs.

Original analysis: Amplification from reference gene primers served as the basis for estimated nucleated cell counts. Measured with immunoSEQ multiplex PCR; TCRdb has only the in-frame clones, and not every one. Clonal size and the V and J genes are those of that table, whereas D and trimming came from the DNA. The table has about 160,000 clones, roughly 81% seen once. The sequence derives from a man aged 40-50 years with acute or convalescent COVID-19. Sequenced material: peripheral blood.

The CDR3 DNA reads TGCAAGATGGGGGGGCACCACGAGCAGTACTTC. It yields the protein CKMGGHHEQYF. The rearrangement links TRBV20-1 to TRBJ2-7; TRBD2 might be the D (7 bases). Germline-derived CDR1 and CDR2 are DFQATT and SNEGSKA (reference sequence). CDR3 size: 11 residues.